This entry concerns a single T cell receptor beta chain. Patients in Seattle were enrolled during active infection, then followed longitudinally. The data were obtained in a study of blood T cell repertoires in COVID-19. Overall study context: From the United States, Italy and Spain came samples of acute and convalescent COVID-19. Sources were T cells, B-cell-depleted T cells, or PBMCs; the material itself was cDNA or gDNA.

The authors' processing: Estimation of nucleated cell counts relied on the amplification of reference gene primers. Sequencing used immunoSEQ multiplex PCR; TCRdb keeps in-frame clones, though not all of them. The V and J calls and the clone size are those of that table, but D and trimming were determined from the DNA. The sample has 250,000 to 350,000 clones, over 75% seen once. The TCR was taken from a woman aged 25 to 39 with COVID-19, enrolled during active disease. Input material: peripheral blood.

The CDR3 here is CASSHRNRANTGELFF. CDR3 sequence (DNA): TGCGCCAGCAGCCATCGGAACAGGGCGAACACCGGGGAGCTGTTTTTT. The rearrangement links TRBV4-3 to TRBJ2-2; tentatively, D is TRBD1 (6 bases). The CDR3 covers 16 residues. In germline, CDR1 is LGHNA, CDR2 YSLEER. V gave up 3 bases and J gave up 0 bases, with 11 bases separating them.